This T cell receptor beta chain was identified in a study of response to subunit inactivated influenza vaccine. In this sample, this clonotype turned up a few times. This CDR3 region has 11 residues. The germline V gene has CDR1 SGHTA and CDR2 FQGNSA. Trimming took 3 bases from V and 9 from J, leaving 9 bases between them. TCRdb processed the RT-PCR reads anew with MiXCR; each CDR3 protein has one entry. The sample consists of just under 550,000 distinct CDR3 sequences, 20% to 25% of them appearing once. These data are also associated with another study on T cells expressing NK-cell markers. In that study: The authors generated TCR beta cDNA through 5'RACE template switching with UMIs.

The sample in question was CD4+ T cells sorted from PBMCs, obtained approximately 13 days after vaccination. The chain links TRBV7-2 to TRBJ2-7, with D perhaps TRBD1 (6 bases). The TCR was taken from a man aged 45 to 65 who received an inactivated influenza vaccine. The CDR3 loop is CASSLGAWQYF. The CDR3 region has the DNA TGTGCCAGCAGCTTGGGGGCCTGGCAGTACTTC.